This T cell receptor (beta chain) was obtained from a study of blood T cell dynamics during melanoma immunotherapy. For this clone: The antigen remains unidentified.

Time point of the sample: pre-treatment baseline. Sampling occurred pretreatment (T0) and at week 3 (W3), after cycle one of checkpoint blockade. Disease control meant complete response, partial response or stable disease at 12 weeks. The germline V gene encodes CDR1 KGHSH and CDR2 LQKENI. The CDR3 is 15 amino acids. Trimming cost V 5 bases and J 2 bases; bases outside gene matches: 5. Broader study findings: At W3, later disease-control patients showed bifurcated PBMC repertoire changes, unlike progressors.

DNA loading was fixed at approximately 0.35 ug for all bulk PBMC samples. Sequenced by immunoSEQ multiplex PCR; TCRdb stores in-frame clones only, minus some. The table has some 4,500 clones, around nine tenths seen once. This rearrangement joins TRBV18 to TRBJ2-7, with TRBD2 matching 11 bases. This specimen consisted of blood, obtained from a patient treated with checkpoint blockade. The receptor was derived from a human donor with melanoma. CDR3 sequence: CASSTGLAVAYEQYF. In nucleotides, the CDR3 is TGTGCCAGCTCAACGGGACTAGCGGTTGCCTACGAGCAGTACTTC. Full variable domain (missing parts from reference TRBV18 and TRBJ2-7): NAGVMQNPRHLVRRRGQEARLRCSPMKGHSHVYWYRQLPEEGLKFMVYLQKENIIDESGMPKERFSAEFPKEGPSILRIQQVVRGDSAAYFCASSTGLAVAYEQYFGPGTRLTVT.